This T cell receptor (beta chain) was profiled in a study of early stage breast cancer tumors. Germline loops: CDR1 MNHNS, CDR2 SASEGT. Trimming stripped 7 bases from V and 3 bases from J, with 15 bases between. CDR3 length: 15 amino acids. Points on this clone: No antigen is known for it.

Study findings and constraints: Tumors had approximately 2.5-fold higher T cell density than normal breast.

Libraries were prepared by immunoSEQ multiplex PCR; TCRdb keeps only in-frame clonotypes and omits some of them. Among about 21,000 clones listed, about 75% were seen once. The sample taken for sequencing was blood. The TCR comes from a person aged 55 to 75 with breast cancer. The chain recombines TRBV6-1 with TRBJ2-2; TRBD2 is a possible D gene (5 bases). CDR3 sequence: CASTRRGLDTGELFF. CDR3 nucleotide sequence: TGTGCCAGCACTAGGAGAGGGCTGGACACCGGGGAGCTGTTTTTT.